These 2 T cell receptor beta chains were sequenced from one sample in a study of prognosis after radiotherapy for stage I lung cancer. Genomic DNA yielded TCR beta CDR3, amplified by two-round multiplex PCR. Used in first-round PCR were primers specific to each TRBV and TRBJ gene. One entry per CDR3 protein, called by TCRdb with MiXCR from the multiplex PCR reads. The sample shows 20,000 to 30,000 distinct CDR3 sequences, roughly 40% of them seen only once. This specimen was PBMCs, taken before or after stereotactic body radiation therapy (not recorded which). The origin of the receptors is a donor aged 50 or older with non-small cell lung cancer.

The sample holds many counts of this clonotype. This chain links TRBV12-3 or TRBV12-4 with TRBJ2-2, with D tentatively TRBD1 (6 bases). CDR3 length equals 13 residues. V lost 7 bases, J lost 9 bases, and 15 bases lay in between. The CDR3, as DNA: TGTGCCAGCACTGAAAGGGGGATCAGGGAGCTGTTTTTT. Amino acid sequence: CASTERGIRELFF.

The CDR3 sequence is CASSQEGGGNQPQHF. In nucleotides, the CDR3 is TGTGCCAGCAGTCAGGAAGGGGGGGGCAATCAGCCCCAGCATTTT. The chain links TRBV2 to TRBJ1-5, with a possible D match to TRBD1 (6 bases). CDR1 SNHLY and CDR2 FYNNEI come from the germline V gene. The CDR3 sequence is 15 residues long. V lost 5 bases and J lost 2, with 13 bases in between.